This TCR beta chain is drawn from a study of T cells after yellow fever vaccination. TCRdb reprocessed the 5' RACE reads with MiXCR, giving one entry per CDR3 protein. The data contain 200,000 to 300,000 distinct CDR3 sequences, over 10% of them singletons. Trimming at V came to 4 bases and at J to 2 bases, leaving 12 bases not matched to a gene. The germline V gene has CDR1 SQVTM and CDR2 ANQGSEA. CDR3 length equals 17 residues. This clonotype was recorded once. This chain joins TRBV29-1 and TRBJ2-5; 11 bases are a match to TRBD2. This receptor was obtained from a man aged 25 to 40 who received the YFV17D yellow fever vaccine. Sequencing used CD4+ T cells sorted from PBMCs, obtained 45 days after the yellow fever booster vaccination. CDR3 loop: CSVVSRLAGTLQETQYF. CDR3 bases: TGCAGCGTTGTATCCCGACTAGCGGGAACTTTACAAGAGACCCAGTACTTC.